A single sample is the source of the 22 T cell receptor beta chains below, sequenced in a study of cytomegalovirus exposure and HLA in healthy donors. The PCR ran on 60 Vbeta and 13 Jbeta primers. Sequenced by immunoSEQ multiplex PCR; TCRdb stores in-frame clones only, minus some. This sample yields some 120,000 clones, of which about 85% are seen a single time; 4% belongs to the top ten. Sequences were obtained from PBMCs. The source of these receptors is a man aged 18 to 30 in good health and CMV-seropositive.

This clone was picked up a small number of times. The V call is TRBV27, the J call TRBJ2-1; D may be TRBD2 (5 bases). CDR3 length: 12 residues. The germline V gene has CDR1 MNHEY and CDR2 SMNVEV (reference sequence). V was shortened by 2 bases and J by 7 bases, with 6 bases between the two germline ends. Here the CDR3 reads CASSLTGNEQFF. Here the CDR3 DNA reads TGTGCCAGCAGTTTAACGGGGAATGAGCAGTTCTTC.

As concerns this clone: One end of the junction fails to match germline, which may point to a read error. The chain combines TRBV18 with TRBJ1-2, with 7 bases fitting TRBD1. Germline assignment: CDR1 KGHSH and CDR2 LQKENI. This CDR3 has 16 amino acids. The CDR3 nucleotides read TGTGCCAGCCCACCAAACGGATTGGGACAGAACTATGGCTACACCTTC. Its protein product is CASPPNGLGQNYGYTF.

This chain uses TRBV11-3 with TRBJ2-5, with D perhaps matching TRBD1 (5 bases). The germline V gene has CDR1 SGHNT and CDR2 YENEEA. The CDR3 has 13 residues. The ends were cut back, 8 bases at V and 3 bases at J, with 13 bases in the middle. The CDR3 here is CASAVGREETQYF. CDR3 bases: TGTGCCAGCGCCGTGGGCAGGGAAGAGACCCAGTACTTC.

This chain links TRBV2 with TRBJ2-1; maybe TRBD2 (6 bases). V shed 4 bases and J shed 5 bases, with 15 bases lying between them. Germline-derived CDR1 and CDR2 are SNHLY and FYNNEI. This CDR3 spans 15 amino acids. The CDR3 reads CASSVNSGNHNEQFF. In DNA form, the CDR3 reads TGTGCCAGCAGTGTGAATAGCGGAAACCACAATGAGCAGTTCTTC.

The gene calls are TRBV11-2 and TRBJ2-7; maybe TRBD2 (5 bases). CDR1 and CDR2 from the germline V gene are SGHAT and FQNNGV. Trimming removed 4 bases from V and 0 bases from J, with 19 bases in between. The CDR3 has 17 residues. The CDR3 loop is CASSSIPGGLRSYEQYF. CDR3 DNA: TGTGCCAGCAGCTCCATCCCTGGCGGGCTCCGCTCCTACGAGCAGTACTTC.

The V and J genes are TRBV4-1 and TRBJ1-2; 7 nucleotides agree with TRBD1. CDR1 is MGHRA and CDR2 is YSYEKL in the germline V gene. The CDR3 is 15 residues long. Trimming removed 3 bases from V and 8 bases from J; junction bases left unmatched: 12. CDR3 sequence reads: CASSHAGGSTGGYTF. CDR3 nucleotide sequence: TGCGCCAGCAGCCACGCAGGGGGTTCTACGGGGGGCTACACCTTC.

The rearrangement links TRBV30 to TRBJ2-1; D not resolved. The V and J ends lost 3 bases and 0 bases respectively, with 9 bases between them. CDR3 length equals 14 residues. Germline V gene data show CDR1 as GTSNPN and CDR2 as SVGIG (reference sequence). CDR3 nucleotides: TGTGCCTGGAGACCTGATAGCTCCTACAATGAGCAGTTCTTC. Translation gives CAWRPDSSYNEQFF.

V gene TRBV11-2 combines with J gene TRBJ2-1, with D possibly TRBD2 on 6 matching bases. The CDR3 has 13 residues. V was pared by 2 bases and J by 8 bases, with 10 bases between. Looked up from germline, CDR1 is SGHAT and CDR2 is FQNNGV. The DNA for the CDR3 is TGTGCCAGCAGCTTATTTGGGGAGGATGAGCAGTTCTTC. Residues: CASSLFGEDEQFF.

V is TRBV27 and J is TRBJ2-1, with 8 bases matching TRBD2. CDR1 MNHEY and CDR2 SMNVEV come from the germline V gene (reference sequence). The CDR3 covers 16 residues. Trimming removed 6 bases from V and 7 bases from J; junction bases left unmatched: 14. CDR3 protein: CASSPIRREGGNEQFF. CDR3 bases: TGTGCCAGCAGCCCCATCCGACGGGAGGGCGGGAATGAGCAGTTCTTC.

The chain links TRBV6-1 to TRBJ2-3; the D gene is possibly TRBD2 (5 bases). The CDR3 runs 13 residues. Trimming cost V 8 bases and J 2 bases, with 11 bases left between them. Germline values: CDR1 MNHNS, CDR2 SASEGT. The CDR3 sequence: CASGRGNTDTQYF. For the CDR3, the DNA is TGTGCCAGCGGACGGGGAAACACAGATACGCAGTATTTT.

This rearrangement joins TRBV30 to TRBJ2-6, with D possibly TRBD1 on 5 matching bases. CDR1 is GTSNPN and CDR2 is SVGIG in the germline V gene (reference sequence). The CDR3 extends over 15 amino acids. V dropped 5 bases and J dropped 10 bases, with 21 bases sitting between them. This chain's CDR3 is CAWLGVPLGLNVLTF. CDR3 nucleotide sequence: TGTGCCTGGTTAGGGGTGCCTCTAGGTCTAAACGTCCTGACTTTC.

The gene calls are TRBV7-2 and TRBJ2-1; 12 bases map to TRBD2. V shed 6 bases, J shed 6 bases, and the junction held 9 bases outside the gene matches. Germline lookup yields CDR1 SGHTA and CDR2 FQGNSA. The CDR3 loop spans 16 amino acids. The CDR3 here is CASRATSGSGSNEQFF. CDR3 DNA sequence: TGTGCCAGCAGAGCGACTAGCGGGAGTGGGAGCAATGAGCAGTTCTTC.

This clone was observed a few times. V gene TRBV30 combines with J gene TRBJ1-1, with D possibly TRBD1 on 6 matching bases. CDR3 length: 13 amino acids. Trimming took 5 bases from V and 4 from J, leaving 14 bases between them. Germline V lookup: CDR1 GTSNPN, CDR2 SVGIG (reference sequence). The CDR3 nucleotides are TGTGCCTGGGCACAGGGCGGTAGCACTGAAGCTTTCTTT. Translating gives CAWAQGGSTEAFF.

V is TRBV9 and J is TRBJ1-6; TRBD1 matches at 7 bases. The junction had 4 bases not matched to a gene; V was cut back by 4 bases and J by 0 bases. Germline V gene lookup returns CDR1 SGDLS and CDR2 YYNGEE. The CDR3 runs to 16 residues. The CDR3 is CASSPGGSSYNSPLHF. CDR3 in DNA: TGTGCCAGCAGCCCAGGGGGGAGCTCCTATAATTCACCCCTCCACTTT.

The chain recombines TRBV6-5 with TRBJ2-1; 8 positions match TRBD1. Looked up from germline, CDR1 is MNHEY and CDR2 is SVGAGI. The CDR3 is 16 residues long. The V gene end was trimmed by 0 bases and the J gene end by 10 bases; junction bases not matched to a gene: 11. DNA of the CDR3: TGTGCCAGCAGTTACTCGGGGACAGGTGGGGTTCGGGAGCAGTTCTTC. Its protein product is CASSYSGTGGVREQFF.

This chain uses TRBV5-1 with TRBJ2-7; maybe TRBD2 (7 bases). V lost 6 bases to trimming and J lost 2 bases, with 21 bases between them. The CDR3 is 16 residues long. Germline CDR1 reads SGHRS; CDR2 reads YFSETQ. CDR3 nucleotide sequence: TGCGCCAGCACCCTACAACCCGGGGGGCCCACCTACGAGCAGTACTTC. Translation gives CASTLQPGGPTYEQYF. The variable domain in full, completed from reference TRBV5-1 and TRBJ2-7, reads KAGVTQTPRYLIKTRGQQVTLSCSPISGHRSVSWYQQTPGQGLQFLFEYFSETQRNKGNFPGRFSGRQFSNSRSEMNVSTLELGDSALYLCASTLQPGGPTYEQYFGPGTRLTVT.

The CDR3 sequence: CASSFVGTQYGYTF. The DNA of the CDR3 is TGTGCCAGCAGCTTCGTTGGCACACAGTATGGCTACACCTTC. The V and J genes are TRBV7-2 and TRBJ1-2; no definite D call. Germline CDR1 reads SGHTA; CDR2 reads FQGNSA. Trimming pared 3 bases from V and 5 bases from J, leaving 13 bases between. This CDR3 is 14 amino acids long.

The genes are TRBV25-1 and TRBJ1-1; TRBD1 might be the D (5 bases). Germline V gene data show CDR1 as MGHDK and CDR2 as SYGVNS. This CDR3 spans 14 amino acids. Trimming pared 6 bases from V and 5 bases from J, leaving 16 bases between. CDR3 protein: CASRAFGGETEAFF. The CDR3 DNA is TGTGCCAGCAGGGCTTTTGGAGGGGAGACTGAAGCTTTCTTT.

This clone came up a few times. The chain combines TRBV5-4 with TRBJ2-1; TRBD2 matches 11 bases. There are 18 residues in the CDR3. J was trimmed by 0 bases and V by 3 bases; bases with no gene match: 8. Looked up from germline, CDR1 is SGHNT and CDR2 is YYREEE (reference sequence). Here the CDR3 reads CASSSPLAGGSSYNEQFF. DNA for the CDR3: TGTGCCAGCAGCTCACCCCTAGCGGGAGGAAGCTCCTACAATGAGCAGTTCTTC.

This chain connects TRBV4-3 to TRBJ2-1; D is perhaps TRBD1 (6 bases). This CDR3 is 15 amino acids long. V was trimmed by 0 bases and J by 5 bases, leaving 11 bases between them. Germline V gene data show CDR1 as LGHNA and CDR2 as YSLEER. For the CDR3, the DNA is TGCGCCAGCAGCCAAGATGCCAGGGGCCACAATGAGCAGTTCTTC. This translates into CASSQDARGHNEQFF.

This chain connects TRBV11-2 to TRBJ2-7; D remains ambiguous. Trimming shortened V by 1 base and J by 1 base, and 8 bases separated the two germline ends. The CDR3 is 14 amino acids. Germline CDR1 reads SGHAT; CDR2 reads FQNNGV. The CDR3 loop is CASSLVQASYEQYF. CDR3 sequence (DNA): TGTGCCAGCAGCTTAGTCCAGGCGTCCTACGAGCAGTACTTC.

This rearrangement joins TRBV6-5 to TRBJ2-1; 13 bases are shared with TRBD2. With 6 bases clipped from V and 6 bases from J, the junction kept 5 bases outside the gene matches. Germline values: CDR1 MNHEY, CDR2 SVGAGI. The CDR3 has 15 residues. CDR3 residues: CASRKLAGGSNEQFF. The CDR3 region has the DNA TGTGCCAGCAGAAAACTAGCGGGAGGGAGCAATGAGCAGTTCTTC.